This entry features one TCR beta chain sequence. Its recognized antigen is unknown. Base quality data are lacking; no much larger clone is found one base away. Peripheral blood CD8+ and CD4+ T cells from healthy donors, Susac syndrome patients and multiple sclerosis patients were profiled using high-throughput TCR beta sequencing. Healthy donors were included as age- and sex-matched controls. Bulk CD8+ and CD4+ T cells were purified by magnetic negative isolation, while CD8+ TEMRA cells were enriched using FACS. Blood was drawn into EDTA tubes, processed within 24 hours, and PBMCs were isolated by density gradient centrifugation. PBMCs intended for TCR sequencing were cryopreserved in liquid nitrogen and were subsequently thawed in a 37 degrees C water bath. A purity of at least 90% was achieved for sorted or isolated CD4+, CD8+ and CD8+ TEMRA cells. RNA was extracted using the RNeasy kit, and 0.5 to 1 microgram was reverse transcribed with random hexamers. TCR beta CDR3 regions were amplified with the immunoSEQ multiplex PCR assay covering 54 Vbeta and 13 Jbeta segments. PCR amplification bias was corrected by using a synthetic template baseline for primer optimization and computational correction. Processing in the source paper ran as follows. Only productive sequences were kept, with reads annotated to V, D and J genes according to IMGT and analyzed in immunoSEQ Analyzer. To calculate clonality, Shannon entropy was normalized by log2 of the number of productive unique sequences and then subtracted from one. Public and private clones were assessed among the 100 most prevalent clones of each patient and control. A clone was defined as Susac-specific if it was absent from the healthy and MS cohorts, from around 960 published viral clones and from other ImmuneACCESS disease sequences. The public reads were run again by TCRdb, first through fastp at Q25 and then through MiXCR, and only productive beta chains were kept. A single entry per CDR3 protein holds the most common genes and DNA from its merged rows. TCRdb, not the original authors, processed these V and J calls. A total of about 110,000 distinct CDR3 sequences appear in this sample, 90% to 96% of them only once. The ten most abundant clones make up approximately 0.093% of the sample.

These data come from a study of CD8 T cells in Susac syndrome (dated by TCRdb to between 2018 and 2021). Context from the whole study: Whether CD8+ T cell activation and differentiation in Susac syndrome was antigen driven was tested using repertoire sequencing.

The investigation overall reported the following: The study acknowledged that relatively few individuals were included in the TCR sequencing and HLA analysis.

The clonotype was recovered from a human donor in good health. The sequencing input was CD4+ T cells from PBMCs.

For the CDR3, the sequence is CASSPGGTANSNTGELFF. The nucleotide sequence reads TGCGCCAGCAGCCCCGGAGGGACAGCAAACTCGAACACCGGGGAGCTGTTTTTT. The rearrangement joined TRBV5-1 to TRBJ2-2, with TRBD1 perhaps the D gene, on 7 matching bases. CDR1 and CDR2 are read off the germline V gene as SGHRS and YFSETQ. The CDR3 runs 18 residues from the cysteine to the phenylalanine. Just CDR3 DNA is preserved here, 54 bases in frame from base 1. Trimming takes 4 bases from V and 0 bases from J, and the germline ends sit 19 bases apart.